Listed below are T cell receptor beta chains from one sample, sequenced in a study of blood T cell repertoires in COVID-19. The protocol was immunoSEQ multiplex PCR, while the TCRdb copy is restricted to in-frame clones and leaves out a portion. The table lists some 450,000 clones, 85% to 90% of them singletons, with 0.7% to 0.85% in the top ten. Specimen: peripheral blood. The receptors were sampled from a young man with COVID-19, enrolled during active disease. The conserved cysteine and the conserved F or W are not part of the CDR3 here.

length	V	J	CDR3
11	TRBV6-5	TRBJ2-3	ASREEGTDTQY
14	TRBV6-1	TRBJ2-3	ASSEAAGQGTDTQY
15	TRBV19	TRBJ1-5	ASSIRGGEDYHQPQH
12	TRBV4-1	TRBJ2-1	ASSQQGAFNEQF
11	TRBV12-3/TRBV12-4	TRBJ2-7	ASSFDTDYEQY
10	TRBV14	TRBJ2-2	ASSRVLGELF
11	TRBV24-1	TRBJ1-5	ATSETGNQPQH
12	TRBV2	TRBJ1-5	ASSEIWGDQPQH
13	TRBV24-1	TRBJ2-1	ATSDPSTGVNEQF
11	TRBV10-2	TRBJ2-7	ASSEWGVYEQY
14	TRBV21-1	TRBJ2-1	ASSKVALKTYNEQF
12	TRBV6-5	TRBJ1-1	ASSYSTLGSEAF
12	TRBV20-1	TRBJ2-7	SASVDRGRGEQY
18	TRBV7-7	TRBJ2-1	ASSSVRRAGGWLGLNEQF
12	TRBV5-6	TRBJ2-5	ASSLVAVEETQY
14	TRBV5-8	TRBJ2-3	ASSTRDIASTDTQY
13	TRBV29-1	TRBJ2-3	SVQGYRESTDTQY
12	TRBV2	TRBJ2-2	ASSVLAGVAELF
10	TRBV2	TRBJ2-7	ASNTRPYEQY
13	TRBV7-9	TRBJ2-7	ASSLGQGNLGEQY
11	TRBV6-5	TRBJ2-2	ASSYWRGGELF
12	TRBV29-1	TRBJ2-3	SVPTSGTTDTQY
13	TRBV7-2	TRBJ2-5	ASSAGGLYQETQY
14	TRBV11-2	TRBJ2-3	ASSSRLAGGPDTQY
13	TRBV6-5	TRBJ2-2	ASSRWTLDIGELF
13	TRBV5-1	TRBJ1-6	ASSLEQGWNSPLH
11	TRBV30	TRBJ1-6	AWAGTLGDSLH
13	TRBV5-1	TRBJ2-1	ASTVDSSSNNEQF
13	TRBV6-1	TRBJ1-6	ASSEVRTYNSPLH
13	TRBV5-4	TRBJ2-3	ASSPTSGARDTQY
12	TRBV25-1	TRBJ2-7	ASSFGLVNYEQY
14	TRBV12-5	TRBJ2-1	ASGSQRGAIYNEQF
13	TRBV5-1	TRBJ2-7	ASSWETSGPGEQY
13	TRBV2	TRBJ1-4	ASSGPRDLNEKLF
12	TRBV27	TRBJ2-7	ASSLGGAIYEQY
12	TRBV5-6	TRBJ1-4	ASSSPGTNEKLF
11	TRBV3-1/TRBV3-2	TRBJ1-2	ASNPQGAVGYT
11	TRBV30	TRBJ1-3	AWSRGSGNTIY
13	TRBV5-4	TRBJ2-3	ASSLGAAVTDTQY
14	TRBV11-2	TRBJ2-4	ASSLESQGAKNIQY
10	TRBV11-3	TRBJ1-1	ASSLEGAVAF
12	TRBV10-3	TRBJ2-1	AISEPTYRDEQF
11	TRBV3-1/TRBV3-2	TRBJ1-3	ASSPFSGNTIY
13	TRBV7-9	TRBJ1-1	ASSLAQGHNTEAF
13	TRBV7-9	TRBJ2-7	ASSFRTGSSYEQY
13	TRBV6-5	TRBJ2-5	ASSSGLAGKETQY
13	TRBV6-5	TRBJ1-1	AIYSHYRGNTEAF
12	TRBV9	TRBJ2-5	ASSVFGGQETQY
13	TRBV2	TRBJ1-4	ASTVAGTGGEKLF
13	TRBV7-8	TRBJ2-3	ASSLRETSTDTQY
10	TRBV9	TRBJ1-2	ASSVDSYGYT
12	TRBV2	TRBJ1-5	ASSSQGGNQPQH
13	TRBV12-5	TRBJ1-5	ASAPLQNSNQPQH
9	TRBV20-1	TRBJ1-1	SARDPNEAF
10	TRBV5-1	TRBJ2-1	ASSFQRDEQF
13	TRBV4-1	TRBJ2-7	ASSLRDGSSYEQY
14	TRBV21-1	TRBJ1-1	ASNKDFRTGRTEAF
14	TRBV11-3	TRBJ2-3	ASSPQLATRTDTQY